These 4 T cell receptor beta chains originate from one sample sequenced in a study of T cells in Graves' hyperthyroidism and ophthalmopathy. RNA transcripts gave rise to amplified TCR beta CDR3 regions. When the TCR CDR3 underwent first-round RT-PCR, the HTBI primer set was used. MiXCR, applied by TCRdb to the multiplex PCR reads, yields one record per CDR3 protein. Here the sample spans some 270,000 distinct CDR3 sequences, approximately 15% being singletons. Sequencing was carried out using blood. These receptors were obtained from a woman aged 40 to 50 with Graves' hyperthyroidism.

There are a few counts of this clonotype. This chain uses TRBV19 with TRBJ2-5, with TRBD2 identical over 9 bases. J was trimmed by 5 bases and V by 5 bases; bases with no gene match: 6. This CDR3 comprises 14 residues. The germline V gene has CDR1 LNHDA and CDR2 SQIVND (reference sequence). The CDR3 DNA reads TGTGCCAGTAGTCCCCTAGCGGGATGGGAGACCCAGTACTTC. Its translation: CASSPLAGWETQYF.

This chain connects TRBV7-9 to TRBJ2-1; TRBD2 matches 9 bases. Germline V CDR1 and CDR2: SEHNR, FQNEAQ (reference sequence). The J segment lost 4 bases and the V segment lost 9 bases, leaving 13 bases of the junction unmatched. The CDR3 runs 16 residues. This CDR3 reads CASSKDSGSLYNEQFF. The CDR3 bases are TGTGCCAGTAGTAAAGATAGCGGGAGTCTTTACAATGAGCAGTTCTTC. Supplemented by reference TRBV7-9 and TRBJ2-1, the full variable domain reads DTGVSQNPRHKITKRGQNVTFRCDPISEHNRLYWYRQTLGQGPEFLTYFQNEAQLEKSRLLSDRFSAERPKGSFSTLEIQRTEQGDSAMYLCASSKDSGSLYNEQFFGPGTRLTVL.

Ten or more counts support this clonotype. The V gene is TRBV12-3 or TRBV12-4, the J gene TRBJ1-3; TRBD1 aligns across 7 bases. This CDR3 has 15 amino acids. With V trimmed by 6 bases and J by 4 bases, 9 bases remained unmatched. The chain's CDR3 is CASSEYRDSGNTIYF. DNA for the CDR3: TGTGCCAGCAGCGAATACCGGGACAGCGGAAACACCATATATTTT.

This clonotype occurred many times. The chain combines TRBV7-9 with TRBJ1-1, with D maybe TRBD1 (5 bases). Trimming pared 5 bases from V and 7 bases from J, leaving 14 bases between. Per the germline V gene, CDR1 is SEHNR and CDR2 is FQNEAQ (reference sequence). The CDR3 length is 13 residues. For the CDR3, the DNA is TGTGCCAGCAGCCTGACAGAAGAGATTGAAGCTTTCTTT. Translating gives CASSLTEEIEAFF.